This note documents a single T cell receptor (beta chain) sequence. These data belong to a study of blood T cell repertoires in COVID-19. Study in general: T cells, B-cell-depleted T cells, or PBMCs supplied cDNA or gDNA.

Per the germline V gene, CDR1 is SEHNR and CDR2 is FQNEAQ (reference sequence). The length of the CDR3 is 13 residues. V shed 5 bases and J shed 10 bases, with 17 bases lying between them. Each recovered donor of Cohort 3 presented with two negative PCRs, clearance, or symptom resolution. Only in-frame clones appear in the TCRdb table, and some are missing; sequencing was by immunoSEQ multiplex PCR. This table has around 240,000 clones, approximately 85% appearing once. The chain uses TRBV7-9 and TRBJ1-1; no reliable D call. The clonotype originates from a woman aged 45-59 years who had recovered from COVID-19. The specimen was PBMCs or T cells enriched from blood (not recorded which). This CDR3 is CASSISRLSGAFF. The CDR3 nucleotides are TGTGCCAGCAGCATTTCACGTCTCTCAGGAGCTTTCTTT. Using reference TRBV7-9 and TRBJ1-1 for the parts outside the CDR3, the full variable domain is DTGVSQNPRHKITKRGQNVTFRCDPISEHNRLYWYRQTLGQGPEFLTYFQNEAQLEKSRLLSDRFSAERPKGSFSTLEIQRTEQGDSAMYLCASSISRLSGAFFGQGTRLTVV.